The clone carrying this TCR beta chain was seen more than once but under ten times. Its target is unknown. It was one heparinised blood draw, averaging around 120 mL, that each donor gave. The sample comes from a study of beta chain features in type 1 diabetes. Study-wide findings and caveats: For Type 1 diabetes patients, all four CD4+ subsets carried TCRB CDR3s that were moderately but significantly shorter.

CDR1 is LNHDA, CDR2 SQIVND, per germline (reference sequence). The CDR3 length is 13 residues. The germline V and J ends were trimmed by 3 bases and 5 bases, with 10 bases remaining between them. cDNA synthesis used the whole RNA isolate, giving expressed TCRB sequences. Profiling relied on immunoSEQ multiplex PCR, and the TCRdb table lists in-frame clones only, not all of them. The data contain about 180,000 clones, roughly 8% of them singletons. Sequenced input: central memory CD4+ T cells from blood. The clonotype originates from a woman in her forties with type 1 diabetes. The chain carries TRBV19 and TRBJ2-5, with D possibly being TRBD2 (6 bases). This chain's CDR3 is CASSMSSAETQYF. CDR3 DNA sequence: TGTGCCAGTAGTATGTCTAGCGCGGAGACCCAGTACTTC.